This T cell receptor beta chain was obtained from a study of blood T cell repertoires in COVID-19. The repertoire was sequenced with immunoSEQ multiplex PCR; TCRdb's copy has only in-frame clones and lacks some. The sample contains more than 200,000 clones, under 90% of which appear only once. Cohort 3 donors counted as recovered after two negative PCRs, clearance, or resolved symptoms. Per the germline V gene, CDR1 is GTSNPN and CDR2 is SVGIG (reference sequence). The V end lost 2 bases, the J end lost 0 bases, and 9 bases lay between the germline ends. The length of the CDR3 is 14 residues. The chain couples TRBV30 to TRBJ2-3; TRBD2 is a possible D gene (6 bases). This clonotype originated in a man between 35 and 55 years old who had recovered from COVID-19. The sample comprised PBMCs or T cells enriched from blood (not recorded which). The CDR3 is CAWSPGVSTDTQYF. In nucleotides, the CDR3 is TGTGCCTGGAGTCCGGGAGTAAGCACAGATACGCAGTATTTT.